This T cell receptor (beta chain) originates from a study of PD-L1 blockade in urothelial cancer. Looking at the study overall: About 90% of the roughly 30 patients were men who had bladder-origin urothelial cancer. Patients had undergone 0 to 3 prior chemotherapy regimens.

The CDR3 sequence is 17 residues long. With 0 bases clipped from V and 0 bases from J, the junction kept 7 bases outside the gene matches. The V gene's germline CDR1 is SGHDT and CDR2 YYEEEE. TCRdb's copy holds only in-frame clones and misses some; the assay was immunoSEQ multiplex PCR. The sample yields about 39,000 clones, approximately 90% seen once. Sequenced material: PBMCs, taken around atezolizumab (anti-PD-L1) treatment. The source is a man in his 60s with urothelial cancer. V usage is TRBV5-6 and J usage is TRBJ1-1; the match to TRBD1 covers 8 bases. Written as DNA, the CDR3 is TGTGCCAGCAGCTTGGGGCAGGGGGCGGGGATGAACACTGAAGCTTTCTTT. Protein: CASSLGQGAGMNTEAFF.